Included here is one TCR beta chain sequence, with context. What it binds is unknown. The sample comes from a study of Ad26.COV2.S vaccination and SARS-CoV-2 variants. The table came from immunoSEQ multiplex PCR; TCRdb's copy has only in-frame clones and leaves some out. The data hold fewer than 400,000 clones, with around 84% observed a single time. V lost 1 base and J 7 bases, leaving 19 bases between the germline ends. This CDR3 has 16 amino acids. Germline assignment: CDR1 MGHRA and CDR2 YSYEKL. Treatment indicated: some 20 received Ad26.COV2.S at low or high dose, single or two shots; roughly five received placebo; per-sample allocation not given. Vaccine and placebo recipients were sampled on day 63 after the first injection. Within Boston, the person who donated was an adult of 18-55 years. Whole-study results and caveats: Substantial breadth in spike-specific CD8+ and CD4+ T cell responses was reportedly seen after vaccination.

Source: peripheral blood, taken in a trial of Ad26.COV2.S vaccine versus placebo. The sequence was collected from a person between 18 and 65 years old who received the Ad26.COV2.S COVID-19 vaccine or a placebo. This sequence joins TRBV4-1 and TRBJ1-2; D may be TRBD1 (5 bases). For the CDR3, the DNA is TGCGCCAGCAGCCAAGCAGAAACAGGTCTAAGTGCTGGCTACACCTTC. Its translation is CASSQAETGLSAGYTF.